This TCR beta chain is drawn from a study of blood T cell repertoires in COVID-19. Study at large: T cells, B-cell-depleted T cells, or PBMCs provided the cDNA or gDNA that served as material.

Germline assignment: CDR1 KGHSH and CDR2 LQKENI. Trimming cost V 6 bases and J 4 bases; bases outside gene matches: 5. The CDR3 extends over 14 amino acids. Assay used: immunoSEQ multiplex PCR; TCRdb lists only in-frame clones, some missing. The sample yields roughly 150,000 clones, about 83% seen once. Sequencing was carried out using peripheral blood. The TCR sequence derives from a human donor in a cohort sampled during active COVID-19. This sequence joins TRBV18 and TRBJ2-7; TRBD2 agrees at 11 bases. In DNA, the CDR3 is TGTGCCAGCTCGCTTAGCGGGGGGGCATACGAGCAGTACTTC. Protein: CASSLSGGAYEQYF.